This record concerns one TCR beta chain sequence. Germline V gene lookup returns CDR1 SQVTM and CDR2 ANQGSEA. There are 14 residues in the CDR3. V lost 6 bases, J lost 0 bases, and 2 bases stayed unmatched. This record comes from a study of T cell changes during pregnancy in multiple sclerosis. Libraries were prepared by immunoSEQ multiplex PCR; TCRdb keeps only in-frame clonotypes and omits some of them. The sample shows fewer than 35,000 clones, 91% of them seen only once. The clonotype comes from a female donor in good health, enrolled as a control in a pregnancy study. The V and J genes are TRBV29-1 and TRBJ2-3; 11 nucleotides agree with TRBD2. The starting material was CD4+ T cells from peripheral blood mononuclear cells, obtained in the third trimester of pregnancy. The CDR3 sequence is CSVVAGGSTDTQYF. The CDR3 region has the DNA TGCAGCGTGGTAGCGGGGGGGAGCACAGATACGCAGTATTTT.